One and the same sample provided the 18 T cell receptor beta chains below, sequenced in a study of shared clonotypes between healthy human individuals. Profiling relied on immunoSEQ multiplex PCR, and the TCRdb table lists in-frame clones only, not all of them. The data hold 1.5 million to 1.9 million clones, with approximately 98% observed a single time. Sample: naive CD4+ T cells sorted from blood. As for subset: CD45RA+ positively selected. These TCRs come from a man aged 25-45 years in good health.

This chain uses TRBV7-7 with TRBJ2-2; a possible D gene is TRBD2 (6 bases). The V end lost 2 bases, the J end lost 1 base, and 20 bases lay between the germline ends. The CDR3 is 19 residues long. Germline values: CDR1 SSHAT, CDR2 FNYEAQ (reference sequence). This CDR3 reads CASSLTLGEGGVNTGELFF. In DNA, the CDR3 is TGTGCCAGCAGCTTAACGTTGGGCGAGGGCGGGGTGAACACCGGGGAGCTGTTTTTT.

The chain couples TRBV7-3 to TRBJ2-3; D is unresolved. CDR1 is SGHTA, CDR2 FQGTGA, per germline. This CDR3 is 13 amino acids long. V dropped 5 bases and J dropped 3 bases, with 9 bases sitting between them. Here the CDR3 DNA reads TGTGCCAGCAGCCCTCCCATGACAGATACGCAGTATTTT. It is translated as CASSPPMTDTQYF.

The rearrangement links TRBV5-1 to TRBJ1-4, with 9 bases lining up with TRBD1. The germline V gene encodes CDR1 SGHRS and CDR2 YFSETQ. The CDR3 contains 15 residues. The ends lost 0 bases at V and 5 bases at J; junction bases unmatched: 2. The CDR3 loop is CASSLDGTGNEKLFF. In DNA, the CDR3 is TGCGCCAGCAGCTTGGACGGGACAGGGAATGAAAAACTGTTTTTT.

This chain connects TRBV18 to TRBJ2-5; 7 bases line up with TRBD1. Germline loops: CDR1 KGHSH, CDR2 LQKENI. V gave up 5 bases and J gave up 3 bases; unmatched junction bases: 3. There are 13 residues in the CDR3. The CDR3 nucleotides read TGTGCCAGCTCATCAACAGGGGAAGAGACCCAGTACTTC. This codes for CASSSTGEETQYF.

The chain employs TRBV13 and TRBJ1-3; D uncertain. This CDR3 region has 15 residues. Trimming removed 1 base at V and 2 bases at J, with 9 bases between. Germline V CDR1 and CDR2: PRHDT, FYEKMQ (reference sequence). The CDR3 DNA is TGTGCCAGCAGCTTAGATCCGTGGGCTGGAAACACCATATATTTT. Translation: CASSLDPWAGNTIYF.

CDR3 sequence: CASSFRVIGNAAFF. The DNA of the CDR3 is TGTGCCAGCAGCTTCAGAGTGATAGGTAATGCAGCTTTCTTT. The V and J genes are TRBV7-8 and TRBJ1-1, with D unclear. This CDR3 comprises 14 residues. V lost 3 bases and J 10 bases, leaving 18 bases between the germline ends. Germline-derived CDR1 and CDR2 are SGHVS and FQNEAQ.

The chain recombines TRBV9 with TRBJ2-7; D is unclear. V lost 4 bases and J 3 bases, leaving 11 bases between the germline ends. The CDR3 has 13 amino acids. Germline lookup yields CDR1 SGDLS and CDR2 YYNGEE. The CDR3 DNA sequence: TGTGCCAGCAGCTCCGACCTAGACTACGAGCAGTACTTC. This codes for CASSSDLDYEQYF. The full variable domain, completed using reference TRBV9 and TRBJ2-7, is DSGVTQTPKHLITATGQRVTLRCSPRSGDLSVYWYQQSLDQGLQFLIQYYNGEERAKGNILERFSAQQFPDLHSELNLSSLELGDSALYFCASSSDLDYEQYFGPGTRLTVT.

The chain recombines TRBV7-8 with TRBJ2-7; the match to TRBD1 covers 9 bases. V dropped 1 base and J dropped 6; count of bases not matched to a gene: 10. Germline V gene data show CDR1 as SGHVS and CDR2 as FQNEAQ. The CDR3 totals 16 residues. The CDR3 loop reads CASSLVDMGQGTEQYF. CDR3 in DNA: TGTGCCAGCAGCTTAGTGGATATGGGACAGGGAACCGAGCAGTACTTC.

J is TRBJ2-3 and V is TRBV5-5; 14 bases map to TRBD2. The CDR3 spans 20 residues. CDR1 is SGHKS and CDR2 is YYEKEE in the germline V gene (reference sequence). V lost 4 bases, J lost 5 bases, and 18 bases stayed unmatched. In DNA form, the CDR3 reads TGTGCCAGCAGCCCCCAACATCATCCGGGACTAGCGGGAGTGGTAGATACGCAGTATTTT. Translation gives CASSPQHHPGLAGVVDTQYF.

The rearrangement uses TRBV29-1 and TRBJ2-3; perhaps D is TRBD1 or TRBD2 (5 bases each). Trimming removed 4 bases at V and 8 bases at J, with 19 bases between. Per germline, CDR1 SQVTM and CDR2 ANQGSEA. This CDR3 region has 14 residues. The chain's CDR3 is CSVGGRGRFGTQYF. For the CDR3, the DNA is TGCAGCGTTGGTGGAAGGGGACGGTTTGGTACGCAGTATTTT.

On this clone: At the DNA level, this CDR3 is encoded by other sequences in the same sample as well. J is TRBJ2-7 and V is TRBV11-3; TRBD1 aligns across 8 bases. With 3 bases clipped from V and 3 bases from J, the junction kept 1 base outside the gene matches. Germline CDR1 is SGHNT and CDR2 is YENEEA. The length of the CDR3 is 13 residues. This CDR3 reads CASSFGQGYEQYF. CDR3 DNA: TGTGCCAGCAGCTTTGGACAGGGCTACGAGCAGTACTTC. Based on the CDR3 plus reference TRBV11-3 and TRBJ2-7, the full variable domain is EAGVVQSPRYKIIEKKQPVAFWCNPISGHNTLYWYLQNLGQGPELLIRYENEEAVDDSQLPKDRFSAERLKGVDSTLKIQPAELGDSAVYLCASSFGQGYEQYFGPGTRLTVT.

This chain's CDR3 is CASRGDGTSGRRADTQYF. CDR3 bases: TGCGCCAGCAGGGGGGATGGCACTAGCGGGAGAAGAGCGGATACGCAGTATTTT. V is TRBV5-1 and J is TRBJ2-3; 11 positions agree with TRBD2. The V gene's germline CDR1 is SGHRS and CDR2 YFSETQ. This CDR3 comprises 18 residues. Trimming took 5 bases from V and 6 from J; bases not matched to a gene: 17.

The chain carries TRBV7-2 and TRBJ2-3, with unresolved D. With 4 bases removed from V and 4 bases from J, the gap between germline ends came to 15 bases. The CDR3 consists of 15 residues. Germline V lookup: CDR1 SGHTA, CDR2 FQGNSA. The CDR3 here is CASSSHRALPDTQYF. The CDR3 nucleotides read TGTGCCAGCAGCTCGCACCGGGCCCTACCAGATACGCAGTATTTT.

V usage is TRBV6-6 and J usage is TRBJ2-5, with D hard to call. The CDR3 spans 15 residues. V shed 2 bases and J shed 1 base, with 11 bases lying between them. Germline lookup yields CDR1 MNHNY and CDR2 SVGAGI (reference sequence). The CDR3 DNA is TGTGCCAGCAGTTACCCCACACCTGCCCAAGAGACCCAGTACTTC. Residues: CASSYPTPAQETQYF.

CDR3 bases: TGTGCCATTAGTTCCAACTCCTACGAGCAGTACTTC. Translated, it gives CAISSNSYEQYF. The V gene is TRBV10-3, the J gene TRBJ2-7; no reliable D call. Germline V gene data show CDR1 as ENHRY and CDR2 as SYGVKD. This CDR3 region has 12 residues. Trimming pared 9 bases from V and 0 bases from J, leaving 9 bases between.

CDR3 nucleotides: TGTGCCAGCAAACAAACTCACAGGGGGGGCTATGGCTACACCTTC. The encoded protein is CASKQTHRGGYGYTF. J is TRBJ1-2 and V is TRBV28; 8 positions agree with TRBD1. The germline gives CDR1 MDHEN, CDR2 SYDVKM. This CDR3 comprises 15 residues. The V segment lost 7 bases and the J segment 4 bases; nucleotides outside the gene matches: 11.

The rearrangement uses TRBV28 and TRBJ2-2; possibly TRBD2 for D (6 bases). Trimming took 3 bases from V and 3 from J, leaving 11 bases between them. The CDR3 totals 15 residues. Per germline, CDR1 MDHEN and CDR2 SYDVKM. CDR3 amino acids: CASSLEGGYTGELFF. In DNA form, the CDR3 reads TGTGCCAGCAGTTTGGAGGGCGGTTACACCGGGGAGCTGTTTTTT. Full variable domain (remainder filled in from reference TRBV28 and TRBJ2-2): DVKVTQSSRYLVKRTGEKVFLECVQDMDHENMFWYRQDPGLGLRLIYFSYDVKMKEKGDIPEGYSVSREKKERFSLILESASTNQTSMYLCASSLEGGYTGELFFGEGSRLTVL.

The chain recombines TRBV11-3 with TRBJ2-5; D is perhaps TRBD2 (7 bases). V was shortened by 4 bases and J by 7 bases, with 13 bases between the two germline ends. Per germline, CDR1 SGHNT and CDR2 YENEEA. The length of the CDR3 is 13 residues. The CDR3 region has the DNA TGTGCCAGCAGCTCCGGGGGGCGGGCGACCCAGTACTTC. Translated, it gives CASSSGGRATQYF.